This T cell receptor (beta chain) stems from a study of blood T cell repertoires in COVID-19. About the research overall: Samples taken during acute and convalescent COVID-19 were collected in the United States, Italy and Spain. Nucleic acid was either cDNA or gDNA, and it came from T cells, B-cell-depleted T cells, or PBMCs.

Germline lookup yields CDR1 KGHDR and CDR2 SFDVKD. This CDR3 contains 22 residues. V shed 5 bases, J shed 1 base, and the junction held 21 bases outside the gene matches. Per the original data handling: Nucleated cell counts were estimated from reference gene primer amplification. Here immunoSEQ multiplex PCR was the method, and the copy in TCRdb shows in-frame clones only, minus some. V and J calls and clone size are copied from that table; D and trimming were computed from the DNA. The sample lists fewer than 15,000 clones; roughly 90% were seen once. This sequence was found in a human donor in a cohort sampled during active COVID-19. The V call is TRBV24-1, the J call TRBJ2-1; 11 positions match TRBD1. The sample taken for sequencing was peripheral blood. This chain's CDR3 is CATSGLPSGQGAQRGSYNEQFF. For the CDR3, the DNA is TGTGCCACCAGTGGCCTACCCAGCGGACAGGGGGCCCAGCGGGGATCCTACAATGAGCAGTTCTTC.